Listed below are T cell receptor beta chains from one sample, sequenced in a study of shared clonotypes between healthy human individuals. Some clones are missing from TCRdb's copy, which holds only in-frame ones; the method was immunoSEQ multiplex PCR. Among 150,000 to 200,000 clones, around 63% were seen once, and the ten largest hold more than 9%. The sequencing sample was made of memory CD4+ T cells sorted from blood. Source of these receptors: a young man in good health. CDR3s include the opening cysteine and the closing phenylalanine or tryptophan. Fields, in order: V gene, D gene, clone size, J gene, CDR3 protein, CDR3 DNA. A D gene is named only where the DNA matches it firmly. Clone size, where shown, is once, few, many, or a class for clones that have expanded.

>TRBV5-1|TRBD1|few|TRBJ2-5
CASRQGFQETQYF
TGCGCCAGCAGACAGGGGTTTCAAGAGACCCAGTACTTC
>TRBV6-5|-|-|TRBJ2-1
CASSYRDVSYNEQFF
TGTGCCAGCAGTTACAGGGACGTCTCCTACAATGAGCAGTTCTTC
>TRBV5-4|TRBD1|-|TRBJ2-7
CASSLGQGVSYEQYF
TGTGCCAGCAGCTTGGGACAGGGCGTCTCCTACGAGCAGTACTTC
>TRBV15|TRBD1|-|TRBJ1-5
CATSRETGANQPQHF
TGTGCCACCAGCCGGGAGACAGGGGCCAATCAGCCCCAGCATTTT
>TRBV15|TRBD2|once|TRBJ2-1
CATSSSGTSLNEQFF
TGTGCCACCAGCAGCTCCGGGACTAGCTTGAATGAGCAGTTCTTC
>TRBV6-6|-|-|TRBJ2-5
CASSSDWVPGETQYF
TGTGCCAGCAGTTCGGACTGGGTCCCGGGGGAGACCCAGTACTTC
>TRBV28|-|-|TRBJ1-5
CASTFLWFQPQHF
TGTGCCAGCACTTTCCTCTGGTTTCAGCCCCAGCATTTT
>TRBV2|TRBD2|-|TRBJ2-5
CASSDVGGRETQYF
TGTGCCAGCAGTGATGTAGGCGGGAGAGAGACCCAGTACTTC
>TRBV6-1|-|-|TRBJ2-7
CASSVQQPSLGQYF
TGTGCCAGCAGTGTCCAGCAGCCCTCCCTCGGGCAGTACTTC
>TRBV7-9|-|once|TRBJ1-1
CASSLVTDTEAFF
TGTGCCAGCAGCTTAGTCACAGACACTGAAGCTTTCTTT